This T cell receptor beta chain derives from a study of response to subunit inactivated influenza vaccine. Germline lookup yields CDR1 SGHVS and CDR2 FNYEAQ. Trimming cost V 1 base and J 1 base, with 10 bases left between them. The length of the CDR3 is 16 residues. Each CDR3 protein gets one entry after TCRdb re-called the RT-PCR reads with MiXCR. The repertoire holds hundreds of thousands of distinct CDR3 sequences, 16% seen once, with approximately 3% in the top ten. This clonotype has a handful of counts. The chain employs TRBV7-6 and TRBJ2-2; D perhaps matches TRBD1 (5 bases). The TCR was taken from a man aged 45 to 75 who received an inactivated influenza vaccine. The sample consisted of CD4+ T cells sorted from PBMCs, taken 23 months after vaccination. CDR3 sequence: CASSLGQSLNTGELFF. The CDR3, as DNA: TGTGCCAGCAGCTTAGGACAGTCTCTGAACACCGGGGAGCTGTTTTTT.